Listed here is a single T cell receptor (beta chain). Its antigen is currently unknown. Deep was the level at which the assay was run. Authors' analysis steps: ImmunoSEQ sequences covered only the junction and lacked quality scores; filtering therefore differed. The data were produced by immunoSEQ multiplex PCR, yet TCRdb's version contains in-frame clones alone and is incomplete. V and J calls and clone size follow that table, whereas D and trimming were derived from the DNA. In the table there are roughly 520,000 clones, 90% to 97% of which are singletons. These data come from a study of shared clonotypes between healthy human individuals. CDR1 and CDR2 from the germline V gene are MDHEN and SYDVKM. The V end was cut by 7 bases, the J end by 3 bases, with 14 bases between. This CDR3 spans 14 amino acids. Study-level points and caveats: Sorted-subset sequencing, rarefaction showed, was incomplete despite large depth.

This TCR was sampled from a woman between 25 and 40 years old in good health. The sequenced sample consisted of naive CD4+ T cells sorted from blood. The subset was: CD45RA+ positively selected. This chain uses TRBV28 with TRBJ2-3; a possible D gene is TRBD2 (6 bases). CDR3 in DNA: TGTGCCAGCACCCTTATCGGGGGAACAGATACGCAGTATTTT. This codes for CASTLIGGTDTQYF. Combining the CDR3 with reference TRBV28 and TRBJ2-3 gives the whole variable domain DVKVTQSSRYLVKRTGEKVFLECVQDMDHENMFWYRQDPGLGLRLIYFSYDVKMKEKGDIPEGYSVSREKKERFSLILESASTNQTSMYLCASTLIGGTDTQYFGPGTRLTVL.